The 15 T cell receptor beta chains given below trace back to one sample, sequenced in a study of blood T cell repertoires in COVID-19. Here immunoSEQ multiplex PCR was the method, and the copy in TCRdb shows in-frame clones only, minus some. Of about 68,000 clones detected, 86% appear once; the ten largest clones hold 6.5% to 9%. Sequenced sample: peripheral blood. The source is a man aged 25-40 years with acute or convalescent COVID-19.

This chain joins TRBV5-1 and TRBJ2-7, with TRBD1 matching 7 bases. This CDR3 comprises 14 residues. The V gene's germline CDR1 is SGHRS and CDR2 YFSETQ. Trimming removed 4 bases from V and 0 bases from J; junction bases left unmatched: 4. CDR3 DNA: TGCGCCAGCAGCCGGACAGGCAGCTCCTACGAGCAGTACTTC. This encodes CASSRTGSSYEQYF.

The J gene is TRBJ1-2, the V gene TRBV6-5; tentatively, D is TRBD1 (6 bases). CDR3 length: 15 amino acids. From germline, CDR1 is MNHEY and CDR2 SVGAGI. Trimming cost V 4 bases and J 4 bases, with 16 bases left between them. The CDR3 sequence: CASSSSGQLAYGYTF. As DNA, the CDR3 is TGTGCCAGCAGTTCTTCCGGACAGCTCGCCTATGGCTACACCTTC.

The V gene is TRBV18, the J gene TRBJ2-2, with D tentatively TRBD1 (6 bases). CDR1 is KGHSH, CDR2 LQKENI, per germline. Deletions cut 2 bases from V and 3 bases from J, with 16 bases between. The CDR3 is 17 residues long. The CDR3 DNA is TGTGCCAGCTCACCATTTTTGAGGACAGACTACACCGGGGAGCTGTTTTTT. As protein: CASSPFLRTDYTGELFF.

The genes are TRBV19 and TRBJ1-5; D is possibly TRBD1 (5 bases). Germline V gene data show CDR1 as LNHDA and CDR2 as SQIVND (reference sequence). Trimming removed 4 bases at V and 3 bases at J, with 7 bases between. The CDR3 is made up of 13 amino acids. As DNA, the CDR3 is TGTGCCAGTAGTACAGGGTTCAATCAGCCCCAGCATTTT. This encodes CASSTGFNQPQHF.

V and J are TRBV15 and TRBJ2-1; 9 positions agree with TRBD1. V was pared by 5 bases and J by 1 base, with 3 bases of the junction left unmatched. Germline V gene lookup returns CDR1 LNHNV and CDR2 YYDKDF (reference sequence). The length of the CDR3 is 15 residues. The chain's CDR3 is CATSEDRGSYNEQFF. The CDR3 DNA follows: TGTGCCACCAGCGAGGACAGGGGATCCTACAATGAGCAGTTCTTC.

This chain uses TRBV6-5 with TRBJ2-7; possible D gene TRBD2, 7 bases. Germline V gene lookup returns CDR1 MNHEY and CDR2 SVGAGI. CDR3 length: 14 amino acids. V lost 7 bases, J lost 2 bases, and 15 bases lay in between. In DNA form, the CDR3 reads TGTGCCAGCAATAGGGGGGGAACCCCCTACGAGCAGTACTTC. This codes for CASNRGGTPYEQYF.

The chain uses TRBV27 and TRBJ1-5; D is uncertain. The germline V and J ends were trimmed by 3 bases and 3 bases, with 9 bases remaining between them. Germline V gene lookup returns CDR1 MNHEY and CDR2 SMNVEV (reference sequence). This CDR3 region has 14 residues. The CDR3 nucleotides are TGTGCCAGCAGTTTCCGTTCAGACAATCAGCCCCAGCATTTT. This encodes CASSFRSDNQPQHF.

V and J are TRBV15 and TRBJ1-1; unclear D gene. Germline V CDR1 and CDR2: LNHNV, YYDKDF (reference sequence). The CDR3 is 13 residues long. Trimming stripped 1 base from V and 1 base from J, with 4 bases between. The CDR3 reads CATSRASNTEAFF. CDR3 bases: TGTGCCACCAGCAGAGCATCGAACACTGAAGCTTTCTTT.

The V and J genes are TRBV9 and TRBJ2-2, with 10 bases matching TRBD2. Germline V gives CDR1 SGDLS, CDR2 YYNGEE. J lost 6 bases, V lost 4 bases, and 6 bases had no gene match. This CDR3 comprises 15 residues. CDR3 sequence reads: CASSLASGGAGELFF. CDR3 nucleotides: TGTGCCAGCAGCTTGGCTAGCGGGGGAGCCGGGGAGCTGTTTTTT.

The chain employs TRBV19 and TRBJ2-3, with 8 positions matching TRBD2. V was clipped by 4 bases and J by 1 base; unmatched bases: 4. This CDR3 region has 15 residues. Germline CDR1 and CDR2: LNHDA and SQIVND (reference sequence). The CDR3 loop reads CASSRTSRGTDTQYF. The CDR3 DNA is TGTGCCAGTAGTAGGACTAGCCGGGGCACAGATACGCAGTATTTT.

CDR3 region: CASSLQGQGLNEQYF. The CDR3 DNA reads TGTGCCAGCAGCTTACAGGGACAGGGTTTAAACGAGCAGTACTTC. The gene calls are TRBV7-3 and TRBJ2-7; 9 bases fit TRBD1. Germline assignment: CDR1 SGHTA and CDR2 FQGTGA. V trimming: 2 bases; J trimming: 5 bases; junction bases outside the gene matches: 7. The CDR3 length is 15 residues.

The CDR3 DNA sequence: TGTGCCAGCAGCTTGGGGGGAGGGCTCAATGAGCAGTTCTTC. Translating it yields CASSLGGGLNEQFF. The gene calls are TRBV7-9 and TRBJ2-1, with 7 bases that match TRBD2. The CDR3 is made up of 14 amino acids. V was pared by 3 bases and J by 6 bases, with 5 bases of the junction left unmatched. Looked up from germline, CDR1 is SEHNR and CDR2 is FQNEAQ (reference sequence).

This clone occurred a few times. The gene calls are TRBV24-1 and TRBJ2-5, with 9 bases identical to TRBD2. The junction had 13 bases not matched to a gene; V was cut back by 1 base and J by 5 bases. Looked up from germline, CDR1 is KGHDR and CDR2 is SFDVKD. The CDR3 consists of 18 residues. In DNA form, the CDR3 reads TGTGCCACCAGTGATTTCCCGCCGGCTAGCGGGAAGGTGGAGACCCAGTACTTC. It yields the protein CATSDFPPASGKVETQYF.

This rearrangement joins TRBV6-6 to TRBJ2-1; 7 bases align to TRBD2. The CDR3 is made up of 15 amino acids. J lost 4 bases, V lost 0 bases, and 3 bases had no gene match. The germline gives CDR1 MNHNY, CDR2 SVGAGI (reference sequence). In DNA, the CDR3 is TGTGCCAGCAGTTACTCGGCGGGAGTTTACAATGAGCAGTTCTTC. Translating gives CASSYSAGVYNEQFF.

This clone was observed a few times. The chain couples TRBV18 to TRBJ1-3; D not resolved. V was pared by 4 bases and J by 0 bases, with 10 bases between. CDR3 size: 15 residues. From germline, CDR1 is KGHSH and CDR2 LQKENI. The CDR3 nucleotides read TGTGCCAGCTCACTTTCAGACACCTCTGGAAACACCATATATTTT. Its translation: CASSLSDTSGNTIYF. The whole variable domain, remainder taken from reference TRBV18 and TRBJ1-3, is NAGVMQNPRHLVRRRGQEARLRCSPMKGHSHVYWYRQLPEEGLKFMVYLQKENIIDESGMPKERFSAEFPKEGPSILRIQQVVRGDSAAYFCASSLSDTSGNTIYFGEGSWLTVV.